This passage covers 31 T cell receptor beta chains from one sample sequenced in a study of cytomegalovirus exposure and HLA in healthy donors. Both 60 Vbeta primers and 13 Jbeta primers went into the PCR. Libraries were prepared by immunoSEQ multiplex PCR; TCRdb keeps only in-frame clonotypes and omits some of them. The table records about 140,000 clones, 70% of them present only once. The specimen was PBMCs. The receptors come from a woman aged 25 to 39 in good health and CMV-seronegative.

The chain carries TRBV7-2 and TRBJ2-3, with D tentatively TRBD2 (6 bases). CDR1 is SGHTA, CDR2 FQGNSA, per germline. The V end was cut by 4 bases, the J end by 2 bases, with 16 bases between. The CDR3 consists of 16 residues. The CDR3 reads CASSSSLAIITDTQYF. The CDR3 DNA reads TGTGCCAGCAGCTCATCTCTAGCGATCATCACAGATACGCAGTATTTT.

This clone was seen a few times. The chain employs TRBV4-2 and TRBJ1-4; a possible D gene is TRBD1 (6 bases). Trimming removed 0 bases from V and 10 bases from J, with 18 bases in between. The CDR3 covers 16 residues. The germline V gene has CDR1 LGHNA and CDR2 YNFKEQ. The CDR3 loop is CASSQETGLSWGKLFF. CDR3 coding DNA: TGTGCCAGCAGCCAAGAGACAGGCCTCAGCTGGGGAAAACTGTTTTTT.

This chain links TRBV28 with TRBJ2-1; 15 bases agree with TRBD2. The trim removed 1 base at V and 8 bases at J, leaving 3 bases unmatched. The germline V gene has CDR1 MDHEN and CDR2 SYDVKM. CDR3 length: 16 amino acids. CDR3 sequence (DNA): TGTGCCAGCAGTTTATCAGGACTAGCGGGGGGGGATGAGCAGTTCTTC. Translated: CASSLSGLAGGDEQFF.

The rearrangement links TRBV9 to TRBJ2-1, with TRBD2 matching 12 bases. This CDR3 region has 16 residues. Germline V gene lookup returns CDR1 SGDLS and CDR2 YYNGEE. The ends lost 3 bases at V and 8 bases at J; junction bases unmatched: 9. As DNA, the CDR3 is TGTGCCAGCAGCGCCAATCTAGCGGGAGGGAGAGATGAGCAGTTCTTC. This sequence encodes CASSANLAGGRDEQFF.

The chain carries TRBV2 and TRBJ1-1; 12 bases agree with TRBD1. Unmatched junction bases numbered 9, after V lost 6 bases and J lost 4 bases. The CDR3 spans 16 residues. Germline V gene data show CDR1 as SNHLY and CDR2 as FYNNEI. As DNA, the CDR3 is TGTGCCAGCAGGAGGGACAGGGGGCTTGGTACCACTGAAGCTTTCTTT. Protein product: CASRRDRGLGTTEAFF.

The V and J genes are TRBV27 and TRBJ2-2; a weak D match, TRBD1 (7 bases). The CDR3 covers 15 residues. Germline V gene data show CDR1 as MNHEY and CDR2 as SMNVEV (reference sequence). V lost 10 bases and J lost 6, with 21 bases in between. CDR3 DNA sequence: TGTGCCACAGGGGGGCTAGCGAAGGGGTCCGGGGAGCTGTTTTTT. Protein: CATGGLAKGSGELFF.

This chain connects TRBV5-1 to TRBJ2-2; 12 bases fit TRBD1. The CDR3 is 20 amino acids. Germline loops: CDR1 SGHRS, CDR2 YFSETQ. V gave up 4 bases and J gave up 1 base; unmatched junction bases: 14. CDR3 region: CASSGGQGAASGMNTGELFF. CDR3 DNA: TGCGCCAGCAGCGGGGGACAGGGGGCGGCTAGCGGGATGAACACCGGGGAGCTGTTTTTT.

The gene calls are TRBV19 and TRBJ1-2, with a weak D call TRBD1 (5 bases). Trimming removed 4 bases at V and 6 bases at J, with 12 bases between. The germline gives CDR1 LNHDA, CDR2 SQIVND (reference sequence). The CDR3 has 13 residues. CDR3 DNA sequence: TGTGCCAGTAGTAAGGGGAACATTGATGGCTACACCTTC. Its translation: CASSKGNIDGYTF.

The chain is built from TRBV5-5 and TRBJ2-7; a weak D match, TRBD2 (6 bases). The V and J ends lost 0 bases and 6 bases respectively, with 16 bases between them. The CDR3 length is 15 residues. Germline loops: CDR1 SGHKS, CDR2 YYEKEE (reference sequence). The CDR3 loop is CASSLAASDGREQYF. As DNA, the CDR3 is TGTGCCAGCAGCTTGGCCGCTAGCGACGGTCGCGAGCAGTACTTC.

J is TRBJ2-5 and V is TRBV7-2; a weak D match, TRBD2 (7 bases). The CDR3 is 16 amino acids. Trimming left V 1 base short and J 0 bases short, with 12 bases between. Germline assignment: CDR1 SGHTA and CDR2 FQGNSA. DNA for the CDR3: TGTGCCAGCAGCTTAGTTGCGGGGGCATACCAAGAGACCCAGTACTTC. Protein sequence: CASSLVAGAYQETQYF.

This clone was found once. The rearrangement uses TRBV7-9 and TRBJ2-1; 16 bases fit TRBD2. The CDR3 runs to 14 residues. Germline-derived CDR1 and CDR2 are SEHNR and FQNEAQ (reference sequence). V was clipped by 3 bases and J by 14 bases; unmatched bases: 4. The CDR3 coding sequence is TGTGCCAGCAGCTTGGGACTAGCGGGGGGGATGAAGTTCTTC. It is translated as CASSLGLAGGMKFF.

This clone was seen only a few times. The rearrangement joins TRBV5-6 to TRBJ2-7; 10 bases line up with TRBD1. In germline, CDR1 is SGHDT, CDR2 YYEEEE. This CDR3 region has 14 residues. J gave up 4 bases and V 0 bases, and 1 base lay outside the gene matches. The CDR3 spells CASSLAGQGYEQYV. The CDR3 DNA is TGTGCCAGCAGCTTGGCGGGACAGGGGTACGAGCAGTACGTC.

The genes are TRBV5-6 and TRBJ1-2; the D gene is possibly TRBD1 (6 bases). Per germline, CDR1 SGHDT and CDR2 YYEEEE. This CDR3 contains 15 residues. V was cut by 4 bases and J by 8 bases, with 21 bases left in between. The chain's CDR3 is CASSGYQGPLEGYTF. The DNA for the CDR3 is TGTGCCAGCAGCGGCTACCAGGGGCCCCTCGAGGGCTACACCTTC. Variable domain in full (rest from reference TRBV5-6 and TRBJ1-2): DAGVTQSPTHLIKTRGQQVTLRCSPKSGHDTVSWYQQALGQGPQFIFQYYEEEERQRGNFPDRFSGHQFPNYSSELNVNALLLGDSALYLCASSGYQGPLEGYTFGSGTRLTVV.

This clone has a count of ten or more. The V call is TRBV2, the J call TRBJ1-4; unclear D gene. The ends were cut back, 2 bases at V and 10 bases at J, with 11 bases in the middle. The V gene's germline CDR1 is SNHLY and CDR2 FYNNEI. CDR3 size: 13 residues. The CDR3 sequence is CASSEKQGGKLFF. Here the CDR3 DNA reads TGTGCCAGCAGTGAAAAGCAAGGAGGAAAACTGTTTTTT.

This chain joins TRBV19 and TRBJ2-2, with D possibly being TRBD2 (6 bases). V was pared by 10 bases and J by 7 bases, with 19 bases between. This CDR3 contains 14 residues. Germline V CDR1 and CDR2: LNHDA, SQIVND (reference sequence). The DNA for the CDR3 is TGTGCCACCCGGGAGCGCTCGGTAGACGGGGAGCTGTTTTTT. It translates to CATRERSVDGELFF.

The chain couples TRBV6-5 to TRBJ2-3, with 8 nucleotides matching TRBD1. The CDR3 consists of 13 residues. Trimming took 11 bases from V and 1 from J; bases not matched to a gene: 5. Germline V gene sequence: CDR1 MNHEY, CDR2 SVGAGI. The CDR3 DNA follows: TGTGCCTCCGGGACAGGCGGCACAGATACGCAGTATTTT. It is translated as CASGTGGTDTQYF.

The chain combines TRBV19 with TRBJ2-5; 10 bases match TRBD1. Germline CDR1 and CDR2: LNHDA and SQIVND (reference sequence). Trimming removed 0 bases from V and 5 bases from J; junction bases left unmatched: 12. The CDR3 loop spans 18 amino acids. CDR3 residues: CASSIDSGTGAGGETQYF. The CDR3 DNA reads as TGTGCCAGTAGTATAGACTCCGGGACAGGGGCCGGGGGGGAGACCCAGTACTTC.

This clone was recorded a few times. CDR3 sequence (DNA): TGTGCCAGTAGTATAGCAGTTGGGGACAGTAGCAATCAGCCCCAGCATTTT. It specifies CASSIAVGDSSNQPQHF. The chain is built from TRBV19 and TRBJ1-5, with 7 bases matching TRBD1. Losses at the gene ends were 1 base for V and 0 bases for J; bases not matched to a gene: 6. Germline V gene lookup returns CDR1 LNHDA and CDR2 SQIVND (reference sequence). This CDR3 has 17 residues.

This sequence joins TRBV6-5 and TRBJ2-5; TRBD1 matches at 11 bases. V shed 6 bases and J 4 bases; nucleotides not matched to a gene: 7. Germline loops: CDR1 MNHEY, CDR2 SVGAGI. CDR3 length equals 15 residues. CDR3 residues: CASRHAGQGVETQYF. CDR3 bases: TGTGCCAGCAGACATGCGGGACAGGGGGTAGAGACCCAGTACTTC.

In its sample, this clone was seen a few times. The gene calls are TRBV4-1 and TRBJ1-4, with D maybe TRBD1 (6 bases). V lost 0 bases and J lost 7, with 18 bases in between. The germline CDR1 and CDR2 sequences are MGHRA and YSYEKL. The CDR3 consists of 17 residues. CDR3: CASSQDLSQGIREKLFF. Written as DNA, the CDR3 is TGCGCCAGCAGCCAAGATCTATCGCAGGGGATACGTGAAAAACTGTTTTTT.

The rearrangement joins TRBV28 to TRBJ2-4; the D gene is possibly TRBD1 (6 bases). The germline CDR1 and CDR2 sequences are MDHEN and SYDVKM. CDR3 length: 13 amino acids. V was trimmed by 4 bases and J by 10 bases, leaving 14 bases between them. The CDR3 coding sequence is TGTGCCAGCAGTTGGGGGCCCGGGCGGATTCAGTACTTC. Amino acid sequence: CASSWGPGRIQYF.

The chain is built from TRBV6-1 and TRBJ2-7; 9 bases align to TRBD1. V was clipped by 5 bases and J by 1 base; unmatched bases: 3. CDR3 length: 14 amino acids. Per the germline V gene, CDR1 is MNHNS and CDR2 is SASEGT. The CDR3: CASSYDRGSYEQYF. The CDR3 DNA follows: TGTGCCAGCAGTTATGACAGGGGGTCCTACGAGCAGTACTTC.

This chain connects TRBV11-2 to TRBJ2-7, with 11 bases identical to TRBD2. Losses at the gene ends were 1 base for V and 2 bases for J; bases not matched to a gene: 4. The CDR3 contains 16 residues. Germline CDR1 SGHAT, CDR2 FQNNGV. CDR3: CASSLGQLAGAYEQYF. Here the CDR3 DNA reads TGTGCCAGCAGCTTAGGGCAACTAGCGGGAGCCTACGAGCAGTACTTC.

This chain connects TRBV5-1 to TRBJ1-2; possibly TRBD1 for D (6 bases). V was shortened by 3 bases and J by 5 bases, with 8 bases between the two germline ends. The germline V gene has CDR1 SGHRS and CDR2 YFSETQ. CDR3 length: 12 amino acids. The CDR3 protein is CASSSDSYGYTF. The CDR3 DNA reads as TGCGCCAGCAGCTCGGACAGTTATGGCTACACCTTC. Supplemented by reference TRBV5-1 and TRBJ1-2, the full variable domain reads KAGVTQTPRYLIKTRGQQVTLSCSPISGHRSVSWYQQTPGQGLQFLFEYFSETQRNKGNFPGRFSGRQFSNSRSEMNVSTLELGDSALYLCASSSDSYGYTFGSGTRLTVV.

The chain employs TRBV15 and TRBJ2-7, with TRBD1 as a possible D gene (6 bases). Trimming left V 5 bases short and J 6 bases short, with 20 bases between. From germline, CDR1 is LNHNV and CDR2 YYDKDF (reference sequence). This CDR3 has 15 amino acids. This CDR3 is CATSEGKGGRGEQYV. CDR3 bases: TGTGCCACCAGCGAGGGAAAAGGGGGTCGGGGCGAGCAGTACGTC.

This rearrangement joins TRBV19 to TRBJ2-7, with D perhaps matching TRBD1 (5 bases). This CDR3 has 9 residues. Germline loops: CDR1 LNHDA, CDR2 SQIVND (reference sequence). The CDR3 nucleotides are TGTGCACAACAGGCGGAGCAGTACGTC. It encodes CAQQAEQYV.

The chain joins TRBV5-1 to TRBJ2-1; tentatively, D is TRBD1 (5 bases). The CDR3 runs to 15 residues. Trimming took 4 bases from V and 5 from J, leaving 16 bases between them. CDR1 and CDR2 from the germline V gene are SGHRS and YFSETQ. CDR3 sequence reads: CASSPADSTHNEQFF. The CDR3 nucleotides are TGCGCCAGCAGCCCGGCAGACAGCACCCACAATGAGCAGTTCTTC.

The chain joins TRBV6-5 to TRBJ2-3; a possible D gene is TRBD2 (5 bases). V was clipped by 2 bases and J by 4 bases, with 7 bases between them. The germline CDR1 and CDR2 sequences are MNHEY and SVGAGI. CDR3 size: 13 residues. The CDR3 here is CASSYEGADTQYF. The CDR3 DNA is TGTGCCAGCAGTTACGAGGGCGCAGATACGCAGTATTTT.

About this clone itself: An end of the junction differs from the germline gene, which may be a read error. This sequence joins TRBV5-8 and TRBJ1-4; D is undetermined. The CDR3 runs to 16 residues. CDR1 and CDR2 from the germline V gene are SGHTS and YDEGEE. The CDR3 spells CTSSLRVAADTEKLFF. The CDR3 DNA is TGTACCAGCAGCTTGCGGGTCGCAGCCGATACTGAAAAACTGTTTTTT.

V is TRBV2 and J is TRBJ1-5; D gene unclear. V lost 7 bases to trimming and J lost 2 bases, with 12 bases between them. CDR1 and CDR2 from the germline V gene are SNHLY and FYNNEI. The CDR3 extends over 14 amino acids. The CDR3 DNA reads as TGTGCCAGCACTCGAAAGGAGGGCAATCAGCCCCAGCATTTT. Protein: CASTRKEGNQPQHF.

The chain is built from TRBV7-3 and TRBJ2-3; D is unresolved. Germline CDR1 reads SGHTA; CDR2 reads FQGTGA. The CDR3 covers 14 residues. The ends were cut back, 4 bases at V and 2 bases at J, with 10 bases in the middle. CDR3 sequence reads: CASSSAPVTDTQYF. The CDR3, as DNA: TGTGCCAGCAGCTCCGCCCCAGTCACAGATACGCAGTATTTT.